These 16 T cell receptor beta chains came from one sample sequenced in a study of PD-1 blockade in classical Hodgkin lymphoma. Profiling relied on immunoSEQ multiplex PCR, and the TCRdb table lists in-frame clones only, not all of them. The data hold around 30,000 clones, with more than 85% observed a single time. Time point indicated: cycle 4 day 1 (C4D1), after around six weeks of nivolumab. Each patient's relapse followed autologous stem cell transplantation, and brentuximab vedotin exposure varied. Using magnetic negative selection, the CD4+ T cells were separated out of thawed PBMCs. The material was CD4+ T cells from blood, obtained before the fourth cycle of nivolumab. These receptors were collected from a human donor with classical Hodgkin lymphoma.

The chain recombines TRBV5-1 with TRBJ1-3, with D uncertain. V shed 1 base and J shed 3 bases, with 2 bases lying between them. CDR1 and CDR2 (germline): SGHRS, YFSETQ. The CDR3 has 12 amino acids. This chain's CDR3 is CASSLLGNTIYF. The CDR3 DNA reads TGCGCCAGCAGCTTGCTTGGAAACACCATATATTTT.

V gene TRBV5-4 combines with J gene TRBJ2-5; D is perhaps TRBD1 (7 bases). This CDR3 has 14 amino acids. V lost 0 bases and J lost 2, with 8 bases in between. Per the germline V gene, CDR1 is SGHNT and CDR2 is YYREEE (reference sequence). CDR3 sequence reads: CASSLAGGQETQYF. The DNA of the CDR3 is TGTGCCAGCAGCTTGGCAGGGGGGCAAGAGACCCAGTACTTC.

The chain recombines TRBV18 with TRBJ2-5; 12 bases are shared with TRBD2. CDR3 length: 16 residues. Germline V CDR1 and CDR2: KGHSH, LQKENI. The trim removed 2 bases at V and 0 bases at J, leaving 1 base unmatched. The CDR3, as DNA: TGTGCCAGCTCACCAACTAGCGGGGGGCACCAAGAGACCCAGTACTTC. This codes for CASSPTSGGHQETQYF. The variable domain in full, with the rest retrieved from reference TRBV18 and TRBJ2-5, is NAGVMQNPRHLVRRRGQEARLRCSPMKGHSHVYWYRQLPEEGLKFMVYLQKENIIDESGMPKERFSAEFPKEGPSILRIQQVVRGDSAAYFCASSPTSGGHQETQYFGPGTRLLVL.

V usage is TRBV28 and J usage is TRBJ2-5; 10 bases fit TRBD2. Looked up from germline, CDR1 is MDHEN and CDR2 is SYDVKM. The trim removed 7 bases at V and 7 bases at J, leaving 6 bases unmatched. The CDR3 consists of 13 residues. The CDR3 nucleotides are TGTGCCAGCACAATAGCGGGGGGAAGGACCCAGTACTTC. Its protein product is CASTIAGGRTQYF.

The chain combines TRBV9 with TRBJ1-2, with D tentatively TRBD1 (6 bases). V was clipped by 4 bases and J by 6 bases, with 25 bases between them. CDR1 and CDR2 from the germline V gene are SGDLS and YYNGEE. This CDR3 spans 17 amino acids. CDR3 coding DNA: TGTGCCAGCAGCCCCACCGGGAACGGAGGGGGGTTGGATGGCTACACCTTC. This translates into CASSPTGNGGGLDGYTF.

This rearrangement joins TRBV18 to TRBJ2-2, with 11 bases lining up with TRBD1. This CDR3 spans 16 amino acids. V lost 4 bases to trimming and J lost 4 bases; unmatched junction nucleotides: 5. CDR1 is KGHSH and CDR2 is LQKENI in the germline V gene. The CDR3 region is CASSHGQGARTGELFF. CDR3 bases: TGTGCCAGCTCACATGGACAGGGGGCTCGCACCGGGGAGCTGTTTTTT.

The chain has TRBV4-2 and TRBJ2-1; D remains ambiguous. The CDR3 consists of 11 residues. V was trimmed by 8 bases and J by 5 bases, leaving 7 bases between them. The germline CDR1 and CDR2 sequences are LGHNA and YNFKEQ. The CDR3 loop reads CASESHNEQFF. In DNA form, the CDR3 reads TGTGCCAGCGAGAGCCACAATGAGCAGTTCTTC.

This chain links TRBV5-6 with TRBJ2-5, with unresolved D. The CDR3 is made up of 16 amino acids. With 6 bases removed from V and 0 bases from J, the gap between germline ends came to 18 bases. Per the germline V gene, CDR1 is SGHDT and CDR2 is YYEEEE. The CDR3 DNA follows: TGTGCCAGCACCCTCCGTGGGCAGGCGTACCAAGAGACCCAGTACTTC. This encodes CASTLRGQAYQETQYF.

The rearrangement links TRBV5-1 to TRBJ1-1; 11 bases are a match to TRBD1. The CDR3 extends over 17 amino acids. Trimming took 0 bases from V and 4 from J; bases not matched to a gene: 8. Germline lookup yields CDR1 SGHRS and CDR2 YFSETQ. The CDR3 loop reads CASSLGGQGAFGTEAFF. The CDR3 DNA is TGCGCCAGCAGCTTGGGAGGACAGGGGGCTTTCGGCACTGAAGCTTTCTTT.

V and J are TRBV5-5 and TRBJ2-3; 16 nucleotides match TRBD2. The CDR3 is made up of 18 amino acids. Germline-derived CDR1 and CDR2 are SGHKS and YYEKEE (reference sequence). The junction had 15 bases not matched to a gene; V was cut back by 4 bases and J by 10 bases. CDR3 protein: CASSHQTGTSGRGDSQYF. The CDR3 DNA is TGTGCCAGCAGCCACCAAACCGGGACTAGCGGGAGGGGGGATTCGCAGTATTTT.

Only a few counts were recorded for this clone. The chain recombines TRBV5-1 with TRBJ1-1, with TRBD1 as a possible D gene (5 bases). Trimming pared 4 bases from V and 10 bases from J, leaving 20 bases between. The CDR3 is 14 amino acids. Germline CDR1 is SGHRS and CDR2 is YFSETQ. The chain's CDR3 is CASSPTSREVRAFF. The CDR3 DNA reads TGCGCCAGCAGCCCGACCAGCAGGGAAGTTAGAGCTTTCTTT.

V and J are TRBV15 and TRBJ1-4; 8 bases are shared with TRBD1. Losses at the gene ends were 2 bases for V and 2 bases for J; bases not matched to a gene: 16. The CDR3 sequence is 20 residues long. In germline, CDR1 is LNHNV, CDR2 YYDKDF (reference sequence). The CDR3 nucleotides read TGTGCCACCAGCAGACTTCTGCAGGGGGCGGTTCTTGTTACTAATGAAAAACTGTTTTTT. It translates to CATSRLLQGAVLVTNEKLFF.

V gene TRBV5-1 combines with J gene TRBJ1-1, with 12 bases fitting TRBD1. In germline, CDR1 is SGHRS, CDR2 YFSETQ. V lost 4 bases to trimming and J lost 11 bases; unmatched junction nucleotides: 6. This CDR3 has 13 amino acids. CDR3 residues: CASSEGQGARAFF. In nucleotides, the CDR3 is TGCGCCAGCAGCGAGGGACAGGGGGCGCGTGCTTTCTTT.

This clone was observed once. Other DNA sequences in the same sample also yield this CDR3. V and J are TRBV6-5 and TRBJ2-7, with 7 positions matching TRBD1. The CDR3 runs to 14 residues. The germline V gene encodes CDR1 MNHEY and CDR2 SVGAGI. The V gene end was trimmed by 5 bases and the J gene end by 2 bases; junction bases not matched to a gene: 6. For the CDR3, the DNA is TGTGCCAGCAGTAAGCGACAGGGTACCTACGAGCAGTACTTC. Amino acid sequence: CASSKRQGTYEQYF.

In this sample, this clone turned up a few times. V usage is TRBV25-1 and J usage is TRBJ2-5; D is ambiguous. This CDR3 has 11 residues. Trimming removed 3 bases from V and 5 bases from J, with 4 bases in between. Germline loops: CDR1 MGHDK, CDR2 SYGVNS. In nucleotides, the CDR3 is TGTGCCAGCAGTGAGTGGGAGACCCAGTACTTC. As protein: CASSEWETQYF.

The chain recombines TRBV6-5 with TRBJ2-2, with D unclear. Deletions cut 8 bases from V and 7 bases from J, with 5 bases between. Germline lookup yields CDR1 MNHEY and CDR2 SVGAGI. This CDR3 has 10 amino acids. DNA for the CDR3: TGTGCCAGCTTTGTCGGGGAGCTGTTTTTT. It is translated as CASFVGELFF.